Each of the 19 T cell receptor beta chains below was sequenced from the same sample in a study of T cells in Graves' hyperthyroidism and ophthalmopathy. Researchers took RNA transcripts and amplified the TCR beta CDR3 regions from them. During a first-round RT-PCR of the TCR CDR3, the HTBI primer set was used. MiXCR was run by TCRdb on the multiplex PCR reads, yielding one entry per CDR3 protein. The data contain around 300,000 distinct CDR3 sequences, approximately 15% of them seen just once; the ten biggest clones take up around 23%. Sequencing was carried out using blood. These receptors were collected from a woman in her 30s with Graves' hyperthyroidism.

In this sample, this clonotype turned up a few times. The V gene is TRBV7-2, the J gene TRBJ2-5, with 7 bases that match TRBD1. The CDR3 runs 15 residues. V lost 5 bases to trimming and J lost 3 bases; unmatched junction nucleotides: 9. Looked up from germline, CDR1 is SGHTA and CDR2 is FQGNSA. CDR3 nucleotide sequence: TGTGCCAGCAGCCCCAGCCCCACAGGGGAAGAGACCCAGTACTTC. Translating gives CASSPSPTGEETQYF.

This rearrangement joins TRBV7-6 to TRBJ2-7, with TRBD1 matching 8 bases. Germline-derived CDR1 and CDR2 are SGHVS and FNYEAQ. The CDR3 has 15 residues. V lost 5 bases to trimming and J lost 6 bases; unmatched junction nucleotides: 12. The CDR3 region has the DNA TGTGCCAGCAGCCATGAGCCGACAGGGGCGGGCGAGCAGTACTTC. Its protein product is CASSHEPTGAGEQYF.

This clonotype came up many times. V and J are TRBV2 and TRBJ1-1; D remains unclear. Deletions cut 7 bases from V and 2 bases from J, with 11 bases between. The CDR3 loop spans 13 amino acids. CDR1 is SNHLY, CDR2 FYNNEI, per germline. CDR3 in amino acids: CASTPTRNTEAFF. DNA of the CDR3: TGTGCCAGCACCCCAACAAGAAACACTGAAGCTTTCTTT.

The table lists this clonotype with many counts. The rearrangement joins TRBV28 to TRBJ2-7; D remains ambiguous. This CDR3 has 13 amino acids. Germline V lookup: CDR1 MDHEN, CDR2 SYDVKM. V was trimmed by 4 bases and J by 3 bases, leaving 10 bases between them. In nucleotides, the CDR3 is TGTGCCAGCAGTTACCGACACCTCTACGAGCAGTACTTC. This gives the protein CASSYRHLYEQYF.

The chain recombines TRBV9 with TRBJ1-4, with a tentative D call TRBD1 (5 bases). Germline loops: CDR1 SGDLS, CDR2 YYNGEE. V was trimmed by 3 bases and J by 8 bases, leaving 14 bases between them. The CDR3 consists of 14 residues. CDR3 residues: CASSGGAKGEKLFF. CDR3 coding DNA: TGTGCCAGCAGCGGCGGGGCTAAAGGCGAAAAACTGTTTTTT.

This clonotype was observed a few times. The chain joins TRBV6-1 to TRBJ2-3; 7 bases fit TRBD1. The ends lost 9 bases at V and 1 base at J; junction bases unmatched: 7. CDR3 length: 14 amino acids. Per the germline V gene, CDR1 is MNHNS and CDR2 is SASEGT. The CDR3 region is CASPGQVGTDTQYF. The CDR3 bases are TGTGCCAGTCCAGGACAGGTCGGCACAGATACGCAGTATTTT.

The V call is TRBV11-2, the J call TRBJ2-4; D gene ambiguous. The CDR3 totals 14 residues. V was pared by 3 bases and J by 0 bases, with 6 bases between. Germline loops: CDR1 SGHAT, CDR2 FQNNGV. The CDR3: CASSFIEAKNIQYF. The CDR3 nucleotides read TGTGCCAGCAGCTTTATAGAAGCCAAAAACATTCAGTACTTC.

This clonotype has a count of ten or more. This rearrangement joins TRBV6-1 to TRBJ1-5; D remains unclear. The V end lost 6 bases, the J end lost 0 bases, and 12 bases lay between the germline ends. CDR3 length: 15 residues. Per the germline V gene, CDR1 is MNHNS and CDR2 is SASEGT. Written as DNA, the CDR3 is TGTGCCAGCAGGCCCAATGCGAATAGCAATCAGCCCCAGCATTTT. Amino acids: CASRPNANSNQPQHF.

This chain connects TRBV7-2 to TRBJ2-7; D tentatively reads TRBD1 or TRBD2 (5 bases each). From germline, CDR1 is SGHTA and CDR2 FQGNSA. V was pared by 4 bases and J by 3 bases, with 13 bases between. This CDR3 is 14 amino acids long. CDR3 DNA sequence: TGTGCCAGCAGCTCCCTCGAGGGGAACTACGAGCAGTACTTC. Translated: CASSSLEGNYEQYF. The full variable domain, its missing parts supplied by reference TRBV7-2 and TRBJ2-7, is GAGVSQSPSNKVTEKGKDVELRCDPISGHTALYWYRQSLGQGLEFLIYFQGNSAPDKSGLPSDRFSAERTGGSVSTLTIQRTQQEDSAVYLCASSSLEGNYEQYFGPGTRLTVT.

This clonotype was recorded a few times. This sequence joins TRBV6-5 and TRBJ2-1, with 9 bases that match TRBD2. Germline assignment: CDR1 MNHEY and CDR2 SVGAGI. After removal of 1 base from V and 9 bases from J, the junction contained 16 bases not matched to a gene. The length of the CDR3 is 18 residues. CDR3 bases: TGTGCCAGCAGTTACTGGGGAGGTCTGGCGGGAGGGCCATCTGAGCAGTTCTTC. This translates into CASSYWGGLAGGPSEQFF.

In its sample, this clonotype was seen many times. The chain joins TRBV7-2 to TRBJ1-1; TRBD1 agrees at 7 bases. Trimming removed 1 base from V and 5 bases from J; junction bases left unmatched: 7. The CDR3 consists of 15 residues. Germline CDR1 and CDR2: SGHTA and FQGNSA. The CDR3 DNA reads TGTGCCAGCAGCTTAGATGCCAGGGGGGGGACTGAAGCTTTCTTT. Amino acid sequence: CASSLDARGGTEAFF.

The rearrangement joins TRBV28 to TRBJ2-7, with D perhaps TRBD2 (6 bases). The V gene's germline CDR1 is MDHEN and CDR2 SYDVKM. The CDR3 consists of 14 residues. With 1 base removed from V and 2 bases from J, the gap between germline ends came to 9 bases. CDR3 DNA: TGTGCCAGCAGTTTATTGGGCGGGACCTACGAGCAGTACTTC. Residues: CASSLLGGTYEQYF.

This clonotype has at least ten counts. This sequence joins TRBV7-2 and TRBJ1-1, with TRBD1 as a possible D gene (6 bases). The CDR3 covers 15 residues. The V end lost 0 bases, the J end lost 4 bases, and 12 bases lay between the germline ends. Per the germline V gene, CDR1 is SGHTA and CDR2 is FQGNSA. CDR3 loop: CASSLAGGGSTEAFF. The CDR3 nucleotides are TGTGCCAGCAGCTTAGCGGGGGGCGGTAGCACTGAAGCTTTCTTT.

Ten or more counts support this clonotype. The gene calls are TRBV12-5 and TRBJ1-2; 7 nucleotides align to TRBD1. From germline, CDR1 is LGHNT and CDR2 FRNRAP. V shed 2 bases, J shed 6 bases, and the junction held 3 bases outside the gene matches. There are 13 residues in the CDR3. CDR3 nucleotide sequence: TGTGCTAGTGGTTTGAGGGGGCGAGATGGCTACACCTTC. Translating it yields CASGLRGRDGYTF. Supplemented by reference TRBV12-5 and TRBJ1-2, the full variable domain reads DARVTQTPRHKVTEMGQEVTMRCQPILGHNTVFWYRQTMMQGLELLAYFRNRAPLDDSGMPKDRFSAEMPDATLATLKIQPSEPRDSAVYFCASGLRGRDGYTFGSGTRLTVV.

This clonotype appeared a few times. The chain recombines TRBV14 with TRBJ1-5, with a weak D call TRBD1 (6 bases). The V end was cut by 4 bases, the J end by 9 bases, with 25 bases between. CDR1 and CDR2 (germline): SGHDN, FVKESK. CDR3 length: 17 residues. The CDR3 nucleotides read TGTGCCAGCAGCCCAAACCCGGAAGGGGGGCTCGGATGGCCCCAGCATTTT. Its protein product is CASSPNPEGGLGWPQHF.

This clonotype was observed many times. The chain's CDR3 is CASSWDAPDTQYF. CDR3 bases: TGTGCCAGCAGTTGGGACGCCCCCGATACGCAGTATTTT. The chain recombines TRBV28 with TRBJ2-3; D assignment may be TRBD1 or TRBD2 (5 bases each). Between the trimmed V and J ends, which lost 4 bases and 6 bases, there was a span of 11 bases. CDR3 size: 13 residues. CDR1 is MDHEN and CDR2 is SYDVKM in the germline V gene.

This clonotype was seen repeatedly, ten times or more. The chain combines TRBV27 with TRBJ1-5; 7 bases line up with TRBD1. CDR1 and CDR2 from the germline V gene are MNHEY and SMNVEV (reference sequence). V trimming: 3 bases; J trimming: 6 bases; junction bases outside the gene matches: 5. The CDR3 covers 14 residues. This CDR3 reads CASSFRDSRQPQHF. CDR3 in DNA: TGTGCCAGCAGTTTCCGGGACAGCCGTCAGCCCCAGCATTTT.

Many counts were recorded for this clonotype. J is TRBJ2-5 and V is TRBV20-1, with TRBD2 matching over 7 bases. The CDR3 spans 12 residues. Unmatched junction bases numbered 1, after V lost 4 bases and J lost 2 bases. In germline, CDR1 is DFQATT, CDR2 SNEGSKA (reference sequence). The CDR3 protein is CSAMGGQETQYF. The CDR3 nucleotides read TGCAGTGCTATGGGGGGGCAAGAGACCCAGTACTTC.

V usage is TRBV20-1 and J usage is TRBJ2-1; 12 bases are a match to TRBD2. The CDR3 runs to 14 residues. CDR1 DFQATT and CDR2 SNEGSKA come from the germline V gene (reference sequence). The ends lost 5 bases at V and 6 bases at J; junction bases unmatched: 5. The CDR3 DNA sequence: TGCAGTGCTCCGGGACTAGCGGGTGGCAATGAGCAGTTCTTC. The encoded protein is CSAPGLAGGNEQFF.